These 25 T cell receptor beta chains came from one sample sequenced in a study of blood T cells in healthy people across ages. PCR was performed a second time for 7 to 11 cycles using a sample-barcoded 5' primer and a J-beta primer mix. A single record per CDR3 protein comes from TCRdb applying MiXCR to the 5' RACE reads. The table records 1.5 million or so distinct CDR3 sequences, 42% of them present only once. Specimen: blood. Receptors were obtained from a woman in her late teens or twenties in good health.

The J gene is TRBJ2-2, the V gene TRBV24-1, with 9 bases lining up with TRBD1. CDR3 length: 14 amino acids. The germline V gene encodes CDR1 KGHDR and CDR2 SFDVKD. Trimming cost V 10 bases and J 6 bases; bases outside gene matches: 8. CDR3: CATRGQGQAGELFF. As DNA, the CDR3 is TGTGCCACTCGCGGACAGGGGCAGGCCGGGGAGCTGTTTTTT.

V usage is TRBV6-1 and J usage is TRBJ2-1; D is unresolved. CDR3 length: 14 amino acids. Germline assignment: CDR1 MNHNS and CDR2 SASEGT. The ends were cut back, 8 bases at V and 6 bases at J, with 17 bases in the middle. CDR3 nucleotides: TGTGCCAGCCGCGATCCTACCCCTCCCAATGAGCAGTTCTTC. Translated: CASRDPTPPNEQFF.

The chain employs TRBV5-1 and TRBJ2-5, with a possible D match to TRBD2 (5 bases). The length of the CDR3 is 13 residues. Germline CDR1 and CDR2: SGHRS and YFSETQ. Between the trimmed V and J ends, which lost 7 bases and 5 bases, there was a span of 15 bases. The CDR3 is CASARTASETQYF. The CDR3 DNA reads TGCGCCAGCGCAAGGACTGCCTCGGAGACCCAGTACTTC.

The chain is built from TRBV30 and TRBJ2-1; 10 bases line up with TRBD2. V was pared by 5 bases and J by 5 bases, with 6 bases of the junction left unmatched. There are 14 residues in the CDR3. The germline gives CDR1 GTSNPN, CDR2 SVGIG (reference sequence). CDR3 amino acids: CAWEKREGNNEQFF. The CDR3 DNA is TGTGCCTGGGAGAAGCGGGAGGGAAACAATGAGCAGTTCTTC.

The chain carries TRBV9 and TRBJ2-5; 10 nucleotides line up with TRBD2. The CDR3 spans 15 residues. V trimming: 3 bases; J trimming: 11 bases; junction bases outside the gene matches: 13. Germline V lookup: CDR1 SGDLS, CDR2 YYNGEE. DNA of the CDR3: TGTGCCAGCAGCGCGCCAAGCGGGGGGGTCTATGAGCAGTACTTC. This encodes CASSAPSGGVYEQYF.

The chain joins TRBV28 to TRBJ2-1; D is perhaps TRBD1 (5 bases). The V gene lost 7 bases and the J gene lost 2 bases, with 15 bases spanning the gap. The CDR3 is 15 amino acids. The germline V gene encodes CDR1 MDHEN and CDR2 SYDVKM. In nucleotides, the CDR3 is TGTGCCAGCACCCGACCAGGGCTAGCCTACAATGAGCAGTTCTTC. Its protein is CASTRPGLAYNEQFF.

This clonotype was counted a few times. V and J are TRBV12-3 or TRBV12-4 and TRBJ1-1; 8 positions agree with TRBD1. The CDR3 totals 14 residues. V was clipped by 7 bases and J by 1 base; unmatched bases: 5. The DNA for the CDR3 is TGTGCCAGCACACAGGGGGTTTGGAACACTGAAGCTTTCTTT. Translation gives CASTQGVWNTEAFF.

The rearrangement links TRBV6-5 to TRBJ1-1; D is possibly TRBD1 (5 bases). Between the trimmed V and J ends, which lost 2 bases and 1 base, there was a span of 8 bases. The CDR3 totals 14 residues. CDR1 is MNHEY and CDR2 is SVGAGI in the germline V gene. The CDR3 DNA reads TGTGCCAGCAGTTACGCCGGGGCGAACACTGAAGCTTTCTTT. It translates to CASSYAGANTEAFF.

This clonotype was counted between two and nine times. For the CDR3, the DNA is TGTGCCAGCAGCCCCGCGGGGAGCCACCTGACCCAGTACTTC. Residues: CASSPAGSHLTQYF. The rearrangement uses TRBV3-1 and TRBJ2-7; D may be TRBD2 (6 bases). TRBJ2-5 matches the DNA end more closely, so the J call is doubtful. The CDR3 contains 14 residues. Looked up from germline, CDR1 is LGHDT and CDR2 is YNNKEL (reference sequence).

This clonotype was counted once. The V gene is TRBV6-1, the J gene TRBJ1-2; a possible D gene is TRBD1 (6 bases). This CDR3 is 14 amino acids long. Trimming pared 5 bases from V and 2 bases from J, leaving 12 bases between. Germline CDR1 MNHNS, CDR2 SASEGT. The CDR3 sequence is CASSTPGANYGYTF. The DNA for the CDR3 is TGTGCCAGCAGTACCCCAGGGGCAAACTATGGCTACACCTTC.

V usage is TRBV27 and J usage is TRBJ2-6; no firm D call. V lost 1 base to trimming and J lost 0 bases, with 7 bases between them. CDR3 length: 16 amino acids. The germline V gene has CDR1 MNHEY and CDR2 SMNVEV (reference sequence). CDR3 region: CASSLYIASGANVLTF. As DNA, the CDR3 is TGTGCCAGCAGTTTATACATTGCCTCTGGGGCCAACGTCCTGACTTTC.

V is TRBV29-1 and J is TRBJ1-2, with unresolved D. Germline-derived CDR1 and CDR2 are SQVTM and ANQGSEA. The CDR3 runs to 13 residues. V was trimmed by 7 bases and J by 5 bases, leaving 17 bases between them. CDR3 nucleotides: TGCAGCGCTAGGGTCCCCTGGGGTTATGGCTACACCTTC. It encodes CSARVPWGYGYTF.

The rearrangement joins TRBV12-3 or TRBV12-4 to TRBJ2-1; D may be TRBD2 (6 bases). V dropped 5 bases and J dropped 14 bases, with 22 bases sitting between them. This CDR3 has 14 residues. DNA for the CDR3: TGTGCCAGCAGTCTGATGGGAGGCGCGGGAACGGAGTTCTTC. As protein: CASSLMGGAGTEFF.

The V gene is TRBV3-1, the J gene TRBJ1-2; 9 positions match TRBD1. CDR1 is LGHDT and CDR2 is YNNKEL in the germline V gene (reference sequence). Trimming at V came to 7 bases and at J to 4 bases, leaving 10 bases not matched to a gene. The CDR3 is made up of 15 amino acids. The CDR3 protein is CASTLGDREVYGYTF. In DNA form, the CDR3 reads TGTGCCAGCACCCTGGGGGACAGGGAGGTCTATGGCTACACCTTC.

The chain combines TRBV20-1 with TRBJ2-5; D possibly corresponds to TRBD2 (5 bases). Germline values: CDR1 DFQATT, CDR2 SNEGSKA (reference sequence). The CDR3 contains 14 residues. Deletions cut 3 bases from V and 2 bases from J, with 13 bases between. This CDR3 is CSASTSGLQETQYF. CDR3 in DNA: TGCAGTGCTAGTACTAGTGGACTTCAAGAGACCCAGTACTTC.

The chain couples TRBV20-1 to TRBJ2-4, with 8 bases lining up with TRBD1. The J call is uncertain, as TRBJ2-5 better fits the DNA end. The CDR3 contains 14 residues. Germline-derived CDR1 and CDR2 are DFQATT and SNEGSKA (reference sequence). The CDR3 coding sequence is TGCAGTGCTAGCGTTACCGGGACAGGAGAGACCCAGTACTTC. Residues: CSASVTGTGETQYF.

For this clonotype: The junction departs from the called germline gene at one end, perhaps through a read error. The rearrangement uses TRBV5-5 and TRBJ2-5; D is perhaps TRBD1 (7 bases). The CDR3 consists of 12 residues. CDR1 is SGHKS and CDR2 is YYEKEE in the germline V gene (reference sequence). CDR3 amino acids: CAGRGASETQYF. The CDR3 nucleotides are TGTGCCGGCAGGGGGGCTTCTGAGACCCAGTACTTC.

As DNA, the CDR3 is TGTGCCATCAAGAGGACAGGGGTAGCCTACGAGCAGTACTTC. It encodes CAIKRTGVAYEQYF. The V gene is TRBV10-3, the J gene TRBJ2-4; 9 bases agree with TRBD1. The end of the DNA aligns better with TRBJ2-7, so the J call may be wrong. Germline lookup yields CDR1 ENHRY and CDR2 SYGVKD. The CDR3 is 14 residues long.

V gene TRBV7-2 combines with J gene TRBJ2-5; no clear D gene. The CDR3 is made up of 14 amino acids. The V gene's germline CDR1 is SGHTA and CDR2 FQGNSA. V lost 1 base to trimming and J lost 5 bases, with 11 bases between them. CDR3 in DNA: TGTGCCAGCAGCTTAGTAAGTCTCTCGGAGACCCAGTACTTC. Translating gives CASSLVSLSETQYF.

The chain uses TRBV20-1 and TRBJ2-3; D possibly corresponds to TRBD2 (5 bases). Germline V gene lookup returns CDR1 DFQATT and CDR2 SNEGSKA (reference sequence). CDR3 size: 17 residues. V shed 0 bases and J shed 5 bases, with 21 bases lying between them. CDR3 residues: CSAREKRAPLERDTQYF. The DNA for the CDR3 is TGCAGTGCTAGAGAAAAGAGGGCCCCCCTAGAGAGAGATACGCAGTATTTT.

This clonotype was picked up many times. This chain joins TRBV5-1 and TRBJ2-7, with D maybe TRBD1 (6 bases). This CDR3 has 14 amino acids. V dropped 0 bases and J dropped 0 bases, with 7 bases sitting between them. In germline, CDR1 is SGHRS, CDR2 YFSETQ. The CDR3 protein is CASSLGDTSYEQYF. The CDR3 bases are TGCGCCAGCAGCTTGGGGGACACCTCCTACGAGCAGTACTTC. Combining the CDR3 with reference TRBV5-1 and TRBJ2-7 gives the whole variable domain KAGVTQTPRYLIKTRGQQVTLSCSPISGHRSVSWYQQTPGQGLQFLFEYFSETQRNKGNFPGRFSGRQFSNSRSEMNVSTLELGDSALYLCASSLGDTSYEQYFGPGTRLTVT.

The CDR3 DNA reads TGTGCCAGCAGGGTCGGACTGGAGAACACTGAAGCTTTCTTT. Translating it yields CASRVGLENTEAFF. The V and J genes are TRBV27 and TRBJ1-1; no firm D call. The CDR3 is 14 amino acids. With 6 bases removed from V and 1 base from J, the gap between germline ends came to 12 bases. CDR1 is MNHEY and CDR2 is SMNVEV in the germline V gene (reference sequence).

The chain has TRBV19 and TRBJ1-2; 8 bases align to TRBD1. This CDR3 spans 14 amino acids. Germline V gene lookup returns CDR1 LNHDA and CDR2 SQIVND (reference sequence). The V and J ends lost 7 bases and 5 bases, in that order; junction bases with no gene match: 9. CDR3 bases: TGTGCCAGTACCCCCAGGGGGCATGGTTATGGCTACACCTTC. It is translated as CASTPRGHGYGYTF.

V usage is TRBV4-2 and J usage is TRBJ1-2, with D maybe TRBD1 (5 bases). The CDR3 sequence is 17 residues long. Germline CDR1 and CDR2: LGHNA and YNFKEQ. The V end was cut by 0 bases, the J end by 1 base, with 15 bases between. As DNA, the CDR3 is TGTGCCAGCAGCCAAGATCTGGCCGGGGCTGTTAACTATGGCTACACCTTC. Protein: CASSQDLAGAVNYGYTF.

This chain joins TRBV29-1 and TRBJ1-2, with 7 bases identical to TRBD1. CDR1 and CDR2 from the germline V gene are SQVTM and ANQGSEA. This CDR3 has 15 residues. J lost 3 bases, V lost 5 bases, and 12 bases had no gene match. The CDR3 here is CSVRKGPGGDYGYTF. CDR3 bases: TGCAGCGTTCGAAAAGGGCCAGGGGGGGACTATGGCTACACCTTC.